The 20 T cell receptor beta chains below were found in one sample sequenced in a study of cytomegalovirus exposure and HLA in healthy donors. The PCR had 60 Vbeta and 13 Jbeta primers. Profiled with immunoSEQ multiplex PCR; TCRdb holds only in-frame clones, not every one. Among approximately 79,000 clones listed, 78% were seen once. The material sequenced was PBMCs. These TCRs come from a male donor in good health and CMV-seropositive.

This clone was seen just once. The V call is TRBV7-6, the J call TRBJ2-3, with D unclear. Between the trimmed V and J ends, which lost 3 bases and 3 bases, there was a span of 7 bases. CDR3 length: 13 amino acids. The germline V gene encodes CDR1 SGHVS and CDR2 FNYEAQ. CDR3 bases: TGTGCCAGCAGCTTCCTCGGGACAGATACGCAGTATTTT. This sequence encodes CASSFLGTDTQYF.

V and J are TRBV6-5 and TRBJ2-1; TRBD2 is a possible D gene (5 bases). Trimming shortened V by 6 bases and J by 2 bases, and 14 bases separated the two germline ends. Germline-derived CDR1 and CDR2 are MNHEY and SVGAGI. The CDR3 consists of 15 residues. The CDR3 DNA is TGTGCCAGCAGGGGCCTAGAGGGAGCCTACAATGAGCAGTTCTTC. It codes for CASRGLEGAYNEQFF.

The V gene is TRBV4-1, the J gene TRBJ2-1, with 14 bases that match TRBD2. The CDR3 runs to 18 residues. V lost 3 bases and J lost 6; bases outside the gene matches: 10. CDR1 and CDR2 from the germline V gene are MGHRA and YSYEKL. DNA of the CDR3: TGCGCCAGCAGCCAGGTGGACTTGGGACTAGCGGGGGCCAATGAGCAGTTCTTC. Protein product: CASSQVDLGLAGANEQFF.

To note about this clone: Other DNA variants within this sample encode the same CDR3. The CDR3 region is CARGKSGGYEQYF. CDR3 nucleotides: TGTGCCAGAGGGAAGAGCGGGGGGTACGAGCAGTACTTC. The V call is TRBV6-5, the J call TRBJ2-7; TRBD2 matches 9 bases. The J segment lost 4 bases and the V segment lost 9 bases, leaving 7 bases of the junction unmatched. The CDR3 length is 13 residues. CDR1 is MNHEY and CDR2 is SVGAGI in the germline V gene.

This chain's CDR3 is CASSLSISRRSISYNEQFF. CDR3 nucleotides: TGTGCCAGCAGCTTATCAATATCGCGGAGGTCCATATCCTACAATGAGCAGTTCTTC. The V and J genes are TRBV7-2 and TRBJ2-1; TRBD2 is a possible D gene (5 bases). Germline CDR1 is SGHTA and CDR2 is FQGNSA. This CDR3 region has 19 residues. Trimming pared 2 bases from V and 1 base from J, leaving 21 bases between.

This chain links TRBV2 with TRBJ2-7, with 9 positions matching TRBD2. J gave up 4 bases and V 7 bases, and 5 bases lay outside the gene matches. The CDR3 consists of 13 residues. Germline loops: CDR1 SNHLY, CDR2 FYNNEI. CDR3 amino acids: CASKTREGYEQYF. Here the CDR3 DNA reads TGTGCCAGCAAAACGCGGGAGGGGTACGAGCAGTACTTC.

This chain joins TRBV6-1 and TRBJ1-1; a weak D match, TRBD1 (5 bases). V dropped 1 base and J dropped 1 base, with 16 bases sitting between them. This CDR3 has 17 amino acids. Germline CDR1 is MNHNS and CDR2 is SASEGT. The CDR3 loop reads CASSEVGMTVWNTEAFF. In DNA, the CDR3 is TGTGCCAGCAGTGAAGTCGGCATGACAGTTTGGAACACTGAAGCTTTCTTT.

The sample holds a few counts of this clone. The chain recombines TRBV7-2 with TRBJ1-1; 7 bases map to TRBD1. Trimming cost V 2 bases and J 5 bases; bases outside gene matches: 8. Germline-derived CDR1 and CDR2 are SGHTA and FQGNSA. The CDR3 is 15 residues long. The CDR3 loop reads CASSLTGVLRTEAFF. In nucleotides, the CDR3 is TGTGCCAGCAGCTTAACAGGGGTCCTTCGGACTGAAGCTTTCTTT. Full variable domain (remainder filled in from reference TRBV7-2 and TRBJ1-1): GAGVSQSPSNKVTEKGKDVELRCDPISGHTALYWYRQSLGQGLEFLIYFQGNSAPDKSGLPSDRFSAERTGGSVSTLTIQRTQQEDSAVYLCASSLTGVLRTEAFFGQGTRLTVV.

This chain joins TRBV6-1 and TRBJ2-1; 10 bases agree with TRBD1. Losses at the gene ends were 7 bases for V and 6 bases for J; bases not matched to a gene: 9. The CDR3 is 15 residues long. CDR1 and CDR2 from the germline V gene are MNHNS and SASEGT. CDR3 sequence (DNA): TGTGCCAGCACCTCCGGGACAGGGGACAGCAATGAGCAGTTCTTC. This gives the protein CASTSGTGDSNEQFF.

V gene TRBV29-1 combines with J gene TRBJ2-7; D ambiguous. Between the trimmed V and J ends, which lost 4 bases and 2 bases, there was a span of 12 bases. Germline lookup yields CDR1 SQVTM and CDR2 ANQGSEA. This CDR3 has 13 residues. The CDR3 is CSVVTESTYEQYF. CDR3 DNA: TGCAGCGTTGTAACAGAGTCTACCTACGAGCAGTACTTC.

This clone was seen a few times. The CDR3 loop reads CASSYTGTSEQYF. The CDR3, as DNA: TGTGCCAGCAGCTACACAGGGACCAGCGAGCAGTACTTC. This rearrangement joins TRBV5-6 to TRBJ2-7, with D possibly TRBD1 on 6 matching bases. The V gene lost 3 bases and the J gene lost 6 bases, with 13 bases spanning the gap. The germline CDR1 and CDR2 sequences are SGHDT and YYEEEE. The CDR3 is made up of 13 amino acids. The entire variable domain, with the rest obtained from reference TRBV5-6 and TRBJ2-7, is as follows: DAGVTQSPTHLIKTRGQQVTLRCSPKSGHDTVSWYQQALGQGPQFIFQYYEEEERQRGNFPDRFSGHQFPNYSSELNVNALLLGDSALYLCASSYTGTSEQYFGPGTRLTVT.

V is TRBV7-9 and J is TRBJ1-4; no clear D. The germline CDR1 and CDR2 sequences are SEHNR and FQNEAQ (reference sequence). The CDR3 is 17 residues long. Deletions cut 5 bases from V and 6 bases from J, with 22 bases between. Here the CDR3 DNA reads TGTGCCAGCAGCCCCAGCACTGTCGACATTCAGGATGAAAAACTGTTTTTT. Protein sequence: CASSPSTVDIQDEKLFF.

In its sample, this clone was seen a few times. The chain uses TRBV5-4 and TRBJ1-1, with 7 bases that match TRBD1. V shed 4 bases, J shed 1 base, and the junction held 4 bases outside the gene matches. The CDR3 runs 14 residues. Per the germline V gene, CDR1 is SGHNT and CDR2 is YYREEE (reference sequence). The CDR3, as DNA: TGTGCCAGCAGCGTGGGACAGAGGAACACTGAAGCTTTCTTT. This sequence encodes CASSVGQRNTEAFF.

The chain combines TRBV7-9 with TRBJ2-2, with 13 nucleotides matching TRBD2. The CDR3 contains 16 residues. Looked up from germline, CDR1 is SEHNR and CDR2 is FQNEAQ (reference sequence). V gave up 5 bases and J gave up 5 bases; unmatched junction bases: 5. The CDR3 DNA sequence: TGTGCCAGCAGCCGACTGGGACTAGCGGGGACCGGGGAGCTGTTTTTT. Protein: CASSRLGLAGTGELFF.

A single count supports this clone. The chain combines TRBV19 with TRBJ2-6; D not certain. The CDR3 is made up of 16 amino acids. CDR1 is LNHDA, CDR2 SQIVND, per germline (reference sequence). Trimming took off 7 bases at V and 1 base at J, with 14 bases between the two ends. CDR3 loop: CASTHVVSSGANVLTF. CDR3 bases: TGTGCCAGTACCCACGTGGTGAGTTCTGGGGCCAACGTCCTGACTTTC.

This clone was detected only a few times. The rearrangement joins TRBV6-4 to TRBJ1-5, with 11 bases aligning to TRBD1. The V and J ends lost 2 bases and 6 bases, in that order; junction bases with no gene match: 0. The germline V gene has CDR1 MRHNA and CDR2 SNTAGT. This CDR3 has 14 amino acids. The CDR3 sequence: CASSDGTGGQPQHF. CDR3 DNA sequence: TGTGCCAGCAGTGACGGGACAGGGGGTCAGCCCCAGCATTTT.

There are a few counts of this clone. The chain is built from TRBV5-4 and TRBJ2-1; 13 bases match TRBD2. Germline CDR1 SGHNT, CDR2 YYREEE (reference sequence). The CDR3 consists of 18 residues. V gave up 4 bases and J gave up 0 bases; unmatched junction bases: 7. The CDR3 spells CASSAGLAGSHSYNEQFF. The CDR3 region has the DNA TGTGCCAGCAGCGCGGGACTAGCGGGGAGTCACTCCTACAATGAGCAGTTCTTC.

The rearrangement uses TRBV5-8 and TRBJ1-5; D unclear. The ends were cut back, 7 bases at V and 3 bases at J, with 11 bases in the middle. Germline V CDR1 and CDR2: SGHTS, YDEGEE. The length of the CDR3 is 13 residues. The CDR3 loop reads CASGRDLNQPQHF. The CDR3 nucleotides are TGTGCCAGCGGCCGGGATCTCAATCAGCCCCAGCATTTT.

The CDR3 sequence: CASSSPGGGALYNEQFF. The CDR3 DNA follows: TGTGCCAGCAGCTCTCCCGGAGGGGGCGCACTTTACAATGAGCAGTTCTTC. V and J are TRBV7-8 and TRBJ2-1, with a possible D match to TRBD1 (7 bases). Germline V gives CDR1 SGHVS, CDR2 FQNEAQ. Trimming stripped 4 bases from V and 4 bases from J, with 20 bases between. The CDR3 loop spans 17 amino acids.

This clone was counted between two and nine times. The V and J genes are TRBV5-4 and TRBJ2-7; no reliable D call. In germline, CDR1 is SGHNT, CDR2 YYREEE (reference sequence). V was trimmed by 0 bases and J by 2 bases, leaving 6 bases between them. The CDR3 is 13 amino acids. The CDR3 DNA reads TGTGCCAGCAGCTTGGACGGAGCCTACGAGCAGTACTTC. It translates to CASSLDGAYEQYF.